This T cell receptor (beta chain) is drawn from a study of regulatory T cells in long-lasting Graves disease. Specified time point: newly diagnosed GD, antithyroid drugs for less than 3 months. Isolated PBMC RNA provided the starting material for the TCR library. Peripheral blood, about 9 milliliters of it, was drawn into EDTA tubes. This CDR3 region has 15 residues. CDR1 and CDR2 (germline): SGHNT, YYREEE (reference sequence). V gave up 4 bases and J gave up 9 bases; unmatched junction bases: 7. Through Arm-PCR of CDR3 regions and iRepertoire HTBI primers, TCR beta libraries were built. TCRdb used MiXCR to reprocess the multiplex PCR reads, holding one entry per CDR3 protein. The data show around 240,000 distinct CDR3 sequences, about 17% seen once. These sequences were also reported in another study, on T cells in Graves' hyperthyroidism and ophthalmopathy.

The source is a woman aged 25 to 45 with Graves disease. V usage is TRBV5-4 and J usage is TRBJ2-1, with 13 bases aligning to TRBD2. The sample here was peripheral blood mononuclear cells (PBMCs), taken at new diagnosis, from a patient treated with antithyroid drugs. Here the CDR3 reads CASSPTSGGVGEQFF. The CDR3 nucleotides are TGTGCCAGCAGCCCTACTAGCGGGGGGGTGGGTGAGCAGTTCTTC.